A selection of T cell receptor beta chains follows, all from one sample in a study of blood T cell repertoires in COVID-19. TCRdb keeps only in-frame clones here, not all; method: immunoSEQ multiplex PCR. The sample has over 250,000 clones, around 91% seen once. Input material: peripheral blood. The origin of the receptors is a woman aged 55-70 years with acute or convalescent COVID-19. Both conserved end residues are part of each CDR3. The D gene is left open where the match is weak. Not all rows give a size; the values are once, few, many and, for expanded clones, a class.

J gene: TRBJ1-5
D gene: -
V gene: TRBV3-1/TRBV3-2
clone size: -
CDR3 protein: CASSQDRSGLPQHF
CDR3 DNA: TGTGCCAGCAGCCAAGATAGGAGCGGCCTACCCCAGCATTTT

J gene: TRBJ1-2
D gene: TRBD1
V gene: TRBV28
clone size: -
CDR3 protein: CASSLGGGQGYGYTF
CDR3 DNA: TGTGCCAGCAGTTTAGGCGGAGGACAGGGTTATGGCTACACCTTC

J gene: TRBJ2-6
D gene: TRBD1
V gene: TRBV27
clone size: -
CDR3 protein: CASTIGQGRPGANVLTF
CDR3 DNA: TGTGCCAGCACCATTGGACAGGGAAGACCTGGGGCCAACGTCCTGACTTTC

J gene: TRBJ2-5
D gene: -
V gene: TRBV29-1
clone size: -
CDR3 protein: CSVARLWETQYF
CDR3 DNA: TGCAGCGTTGCCAGGCTCTGGGAGACCCAGTACTTC

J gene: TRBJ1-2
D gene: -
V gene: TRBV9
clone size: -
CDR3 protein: CASSFGGVANYGYTF
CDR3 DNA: TGTGCCAGCAGCTTCGGGGGGGTAGCTAACTATGGCTACACCTTC

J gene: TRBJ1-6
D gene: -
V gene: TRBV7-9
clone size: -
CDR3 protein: CASSLRASNSPLHF
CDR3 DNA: TGTGCCAGCAGCTTACGCGCATCTAATTCACCCCTCCACTTT

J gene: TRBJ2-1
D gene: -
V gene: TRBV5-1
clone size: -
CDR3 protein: CASSLASGEKQFF
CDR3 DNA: TGCGCCAGCAGCTTGGCCTCAGGGGAAAAGCAGTTCTTC

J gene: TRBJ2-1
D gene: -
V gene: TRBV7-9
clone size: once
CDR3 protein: CASSSYQTGSEQFF
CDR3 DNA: TGTGCCAGCAGCTCGTACCAGACAGGCAGCGAGCAGTTCTTC

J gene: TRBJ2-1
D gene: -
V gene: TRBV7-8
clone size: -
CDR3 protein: CASSFDKEGSYNEQFF
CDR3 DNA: TGTGCCAGCAGCTTCGACAAAGAGGGCTCCTACAATGAGCAGTTCTTC

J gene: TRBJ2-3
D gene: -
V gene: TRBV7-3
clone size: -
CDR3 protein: CASSLMETDTQYF
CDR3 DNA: TGTGCCAGCAGCTTAATGGAGACAGATACGCAGTATTTT

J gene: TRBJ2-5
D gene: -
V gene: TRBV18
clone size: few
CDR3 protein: CASSGAETQYF
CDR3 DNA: TGTGCCAGCTCAGGGGCGGAGACCCAGTACTTC

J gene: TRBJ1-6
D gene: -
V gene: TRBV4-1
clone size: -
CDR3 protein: CASSQDPLRRDNSPLHF
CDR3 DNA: TGCGCCAGCAGCCAAGATCCCCTTAGGAGAGATAATTCACCCCTCCACTTT

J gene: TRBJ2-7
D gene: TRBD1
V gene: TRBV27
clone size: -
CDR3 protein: CASSLEIPGQGGYEQYF
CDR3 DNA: TGTGCCAGCAGTTTAGAAATCCCGGGACAGGGTGGGTACGAGCAGTACTTC

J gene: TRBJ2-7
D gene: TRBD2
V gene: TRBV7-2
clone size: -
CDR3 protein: CASSETGTSGTYEQYF
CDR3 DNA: TGTGCCAGCAGCGAAACTGGGACTAGCGGTACCTACGAGCAGTACTTC

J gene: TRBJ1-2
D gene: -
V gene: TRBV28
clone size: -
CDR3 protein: CASSPVGRQGTYGYTF
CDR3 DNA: TGTGCCAGCAGCCCCGTCGGTAGGCAGGGGACCTATGGCTACACCTTC